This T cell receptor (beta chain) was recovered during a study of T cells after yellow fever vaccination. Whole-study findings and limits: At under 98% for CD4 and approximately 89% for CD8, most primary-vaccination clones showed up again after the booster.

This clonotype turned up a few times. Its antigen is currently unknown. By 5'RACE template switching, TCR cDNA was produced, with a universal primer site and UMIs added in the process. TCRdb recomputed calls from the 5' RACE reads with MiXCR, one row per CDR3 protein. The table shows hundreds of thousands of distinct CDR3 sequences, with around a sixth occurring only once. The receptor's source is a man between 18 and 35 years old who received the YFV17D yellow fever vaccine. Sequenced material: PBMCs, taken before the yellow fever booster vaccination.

The chain's CDR3 is CSASSLAATDTQYF. For the CDR3, the DNA is TGCAGTGCTAGTTCACTAGCGGCCACAGATACGCAGTATTTT. V is TRBV20-1 and J is TRBJ2-3, with 8 bases matching TRBD2. CDR3 length equals 14 residues. The germline gives CDR1 DFQATT, CDR2 SNEGSKA (reference sequence). Germline trimming cut 3 bases from V and 2 bases from J; bases unmatched to any gene: 4.